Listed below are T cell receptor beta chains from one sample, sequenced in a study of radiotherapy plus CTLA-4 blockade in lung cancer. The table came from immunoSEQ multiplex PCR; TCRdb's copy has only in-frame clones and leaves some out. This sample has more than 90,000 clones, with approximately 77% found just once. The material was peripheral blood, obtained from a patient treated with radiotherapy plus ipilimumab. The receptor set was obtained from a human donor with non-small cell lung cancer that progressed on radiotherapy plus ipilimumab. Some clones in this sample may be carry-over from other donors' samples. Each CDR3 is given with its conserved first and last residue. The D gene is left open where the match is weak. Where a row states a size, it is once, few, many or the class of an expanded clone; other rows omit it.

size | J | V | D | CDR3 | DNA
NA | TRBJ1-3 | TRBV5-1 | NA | CASSLAGNSGNTIYF | TGCGCCAGCAGCTTGGCGGGTAATTCTGGAAACACCATATATTTT
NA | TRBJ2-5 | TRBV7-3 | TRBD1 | CASSLALGTEQETQYF | TGTGCCAGCAGCCTAGCCCTCGGGACAGAGCAAGAGACCCAGTACTTC
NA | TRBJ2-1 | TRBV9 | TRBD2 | CASSPMGSAGFTYNEQFF | TGTGCCAGCAGCCCGATGGGCTCAGCGGGGTTTACCTACAATGAGCAGTTCTTC
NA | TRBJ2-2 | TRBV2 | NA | CASTANAGELFF | TGTGCCAGCACTGCGAATGCCGGGGAGCTGTTTTTT
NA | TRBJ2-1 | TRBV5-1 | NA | CASSLTEGEQFF | TGCGCCAGCAGCTTGACGGAAGGTGAGCAGTTCTTC
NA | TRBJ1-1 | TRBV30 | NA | CAVLGEDTEAFF | TGTGCCGTTCTCGGGGAGGACACTGAAGCTTTCTTT
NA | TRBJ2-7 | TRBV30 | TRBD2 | CAWSGLALPASYEQYF | TGTGCCTGGAGTGGACTAGCCCTCCCAGCCTCCTACGAGCAGTACTTC
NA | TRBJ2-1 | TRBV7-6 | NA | CASSVDGGSVWYNEQFF | TGTGCCAGCAGCGTAGATGGGGGGTCGGTCTGGTACAATGAGCAGTTCTTC
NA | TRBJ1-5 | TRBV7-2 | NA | CASSFGGTSNQPQHF | TGTGCCAGCAGCTTTGGGGGTACTAGCAATCAGCCCCAGCATTTT
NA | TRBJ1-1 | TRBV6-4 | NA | CASSDFSRTLGNTEAFF | TGTGCCAGCAGTGACTTTTCCCGGACTTTGGGGAACACTGAAGCTTTCTTT
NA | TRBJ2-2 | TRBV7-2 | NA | CASSQRTVTGELFF | TGTGCCAGCAGCCAAAGGACAGTCACCGGGGAGCTGTTTTTT
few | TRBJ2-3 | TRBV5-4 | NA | CASSYKSSSTDTQYF | TGTGCCAGCAGTTACAAGAGCTCTAGCACAGATACGCAGTATTTT
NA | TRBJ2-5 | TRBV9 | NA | CASSRILGGTQYF | TGTGCCAGCAGTCGGATCTTAGGTGGAACCCAGTACTTC
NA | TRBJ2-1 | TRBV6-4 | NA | CASSPILNEQFF | TGTGCCAGCAGCCCAATCCTCAATGAGCAGTTCTTC
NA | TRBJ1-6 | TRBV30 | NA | CAWSRPLRGAHNSPLHF | TGTGCCTGGAGTCGTCCCCTCCGAGGGGCCCATAATTCACCCCTCCACTTT
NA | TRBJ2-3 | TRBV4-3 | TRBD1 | CASSRRTGGFADTQYF | TGCGCCAGCAGCCGGAGAACAGGGGGCTTCGCGGATACGCAGTATTTT
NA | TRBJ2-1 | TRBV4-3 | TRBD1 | CASSHEQGVYNEQFF | TGCGCCAGCAGCCACGAACAGGGGGTTTACAATGAGCAGTTCTTC
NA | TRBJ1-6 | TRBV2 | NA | CASSGFSRVYNSPLHF | TGTGCCAGCAGTGGGTTTAGCCGCGTCTATAATTCACCCCTCCACTTT
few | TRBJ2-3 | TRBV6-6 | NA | CASRASTDTQYF | TGTGCCAGCAGAGCTAGCACAGATACGCAGTATTTT
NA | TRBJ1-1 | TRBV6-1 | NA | CASSSAAFF | TGTGCCAGCAGCAGTGCAGCTTTCTTT
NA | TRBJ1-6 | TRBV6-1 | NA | CASSDSPSSYNSPLHF | TGTGCCAGCAGTGACAGCCCAAGCTCCTATAATTCACCCCTCCACTTT
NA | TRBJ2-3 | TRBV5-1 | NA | CASSSGLTTDTQYF | TGCGCCAGCAGCTCGGGACTTACCACAGATACGCAGTATTTT
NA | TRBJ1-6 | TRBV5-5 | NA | CASSFQGTTPPLHF | TGTGCCAGCAGCTTCCAGGGTACAACACCACCCCTCCACTTT
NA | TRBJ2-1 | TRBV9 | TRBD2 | CASSVRTSGGSWGSYNEQFF | TGTGCCAGCAGCGTACGGACTAGCGGGGGGTCCTGGGGCTCCTACAATGAGCAGTTCTTC
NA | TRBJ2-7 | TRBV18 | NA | CASSPPEGRGVHEQYF | TGTGCCAGCTCACCACCGGAGGGCAGGGGAGTCCACGAGCAGTACTTC
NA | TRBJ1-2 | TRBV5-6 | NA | CASSLGYSIYGYTF | TGTGCCAGCAGCTTGGGTTACTCTATTTATGGCTACACCTTC
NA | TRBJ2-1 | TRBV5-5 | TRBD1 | CASSSGGNTYNEQFF | TGTGCCAGCAGCTCAGGGGGCAACACTTACAATGAGCAGTTCTTC
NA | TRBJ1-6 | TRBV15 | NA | CATSRDPPESPYNSPLHF | TGTGCCACCAGCAGAGATCCCCCCGAATCCCCCTATAATTCACCCCTCCACTTT
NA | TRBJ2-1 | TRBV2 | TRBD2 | CASSGLAPTHNEQFF | TGTGCCAGCAGTGGACTAGCACCAACTCACAATGAGCAGTTCTTC
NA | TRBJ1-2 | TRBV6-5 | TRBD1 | CASSYTGTGGSRGYTF | TGTGCCAGCAGTTACACCGGGACAGGAGGATCTAGGGGCTACACCTTC
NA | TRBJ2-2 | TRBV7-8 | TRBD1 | CASSLLAGGFTGELFF | TGTGCCAGCAGCTTACTGGCAGGGGGTTTCACCGGGGAGCTGTTTTTT
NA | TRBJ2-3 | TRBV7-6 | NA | CASSLDTVSTDTQYF | TGTGCCAGCAGCTTAGATACCGTGAGCACAGATACGCAGTATTTT
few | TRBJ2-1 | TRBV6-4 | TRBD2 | CASSVAGGSYNEQFF | TGTGCCAGCAGTGTAGCGGGGGGCTCCTACAATGAGCAGTTCTTC